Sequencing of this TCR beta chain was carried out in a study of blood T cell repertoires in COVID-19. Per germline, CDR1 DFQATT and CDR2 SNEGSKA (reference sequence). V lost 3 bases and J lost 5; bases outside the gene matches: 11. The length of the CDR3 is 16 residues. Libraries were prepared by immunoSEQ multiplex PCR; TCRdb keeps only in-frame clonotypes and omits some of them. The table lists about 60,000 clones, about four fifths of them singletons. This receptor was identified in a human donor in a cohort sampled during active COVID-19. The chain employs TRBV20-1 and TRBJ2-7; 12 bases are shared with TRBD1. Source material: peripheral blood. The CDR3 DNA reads TGCAGTGCTAGTCCGGAAGGGACAGGGGGCCTGGACGAGCAGTACTTC. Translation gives CSASPEGTGGLDEQYF.